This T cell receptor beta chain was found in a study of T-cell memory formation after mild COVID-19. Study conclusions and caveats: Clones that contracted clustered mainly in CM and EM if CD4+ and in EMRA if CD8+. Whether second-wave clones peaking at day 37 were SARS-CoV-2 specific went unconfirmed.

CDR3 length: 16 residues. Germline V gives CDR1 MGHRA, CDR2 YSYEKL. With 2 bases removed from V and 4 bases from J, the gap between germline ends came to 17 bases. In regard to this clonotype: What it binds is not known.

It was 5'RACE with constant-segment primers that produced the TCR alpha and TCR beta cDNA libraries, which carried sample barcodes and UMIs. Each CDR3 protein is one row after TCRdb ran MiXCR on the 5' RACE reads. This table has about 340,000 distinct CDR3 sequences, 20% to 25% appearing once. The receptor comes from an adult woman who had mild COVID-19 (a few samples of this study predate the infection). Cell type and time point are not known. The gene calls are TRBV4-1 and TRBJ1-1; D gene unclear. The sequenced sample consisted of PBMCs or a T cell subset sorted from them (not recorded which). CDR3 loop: CASSQLTNSRSTEAFF. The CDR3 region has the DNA TGCGCCAGCAGCCAACTAACAAATAGTCGTTCCACTGAAGCTTTCTTT.